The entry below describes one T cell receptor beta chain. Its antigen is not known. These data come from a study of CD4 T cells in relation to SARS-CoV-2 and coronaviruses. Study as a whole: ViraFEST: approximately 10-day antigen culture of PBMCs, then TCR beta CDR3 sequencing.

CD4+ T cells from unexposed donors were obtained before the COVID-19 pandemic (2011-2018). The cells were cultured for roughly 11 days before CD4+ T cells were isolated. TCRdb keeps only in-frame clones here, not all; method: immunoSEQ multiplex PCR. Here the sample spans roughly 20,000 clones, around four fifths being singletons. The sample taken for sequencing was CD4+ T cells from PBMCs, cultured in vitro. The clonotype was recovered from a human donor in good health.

The CDR3 DNA reads as TGTGCCAGCAGCAGACAAATGGACAGCCTGACACGCACAGATACGCAGTATTTT. Amino acids: CASSRQMDSLTRTDTQYF. This chain connects TRBV7-9 to TRBJ2-3; D possibly corresponds to TRBD1 (6 bases). Germline V CDR1 and CDR2: SEHNR, FQNEAQ (reference sequence). Trimming left V 5 bases short and J 1 base short, with 22 bases between. CDR3 length: 18 residues.